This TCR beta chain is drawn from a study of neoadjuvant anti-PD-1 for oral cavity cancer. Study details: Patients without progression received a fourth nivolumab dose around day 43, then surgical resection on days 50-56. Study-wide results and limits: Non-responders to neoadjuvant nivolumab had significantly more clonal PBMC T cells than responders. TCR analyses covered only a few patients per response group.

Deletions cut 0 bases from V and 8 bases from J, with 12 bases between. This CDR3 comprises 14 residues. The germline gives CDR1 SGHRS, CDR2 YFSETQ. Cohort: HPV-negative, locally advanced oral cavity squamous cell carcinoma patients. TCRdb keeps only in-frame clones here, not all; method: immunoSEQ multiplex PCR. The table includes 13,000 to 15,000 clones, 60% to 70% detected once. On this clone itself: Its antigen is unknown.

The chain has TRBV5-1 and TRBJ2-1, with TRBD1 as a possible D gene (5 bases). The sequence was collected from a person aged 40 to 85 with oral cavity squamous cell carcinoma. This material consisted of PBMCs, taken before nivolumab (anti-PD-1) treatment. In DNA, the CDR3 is TGCGCCAGCAGCTTGGCCGCAGGGATCGATGAGCAGTTCTTC. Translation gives CASSLAAGIDEQFF.